A selection of T cell receptor beta chains follows, all from one sample in a study of OX40 agonist ivuxolimab in advanced cancers. Method: immunoSEQ multiplex PCR; TCRdb's copy keeps in-frame clones and lacks some. The table shows roughly 93,000 clones, with about 84% occurring only once. The sample in question was CD4+ or CD8+ T cells sorted from blood, obtained in a trial of the OX40 agonist ivuxolimab. All receptors derive from an adult with an advanced solid tumor such as melanoma, head and neck, liver or kidney cancer. Both conserved end residues are part of each CDR3. The D gene is left open where the match is weak. Part of the rows lack a size; the others show once, few, many or a class for expanded clones.

J gene | clone size | V gene | D gene | CDR3 protein | CDR3 DNA
TRBJ1-1 | few | TRBV9 | TRBD1 | CASSISPARTGGGAFF | TGTGCCAGCAGCATAAGCCCCGCTAGGACAGGGGGAGGAGCTTTCTTT
TRBJ1-1 | NA | TRBV15 | NA | CATSRDRNSYTEAFF | TGTGCCACCAGCAGAGATCGAAACAGTTACACTGAAGCTTTCTTT
TRBJ2-7 | NA | TRBV6-5 | NA | CASSYRGNSYEQYF | TGTGCCAGCAGTTATAGGGGGAACTCCTACGAGCAGTACTTC
TRBJ2-1 | NA | TRBV5-1 | NA | CASSLKSGGSYNEQFF | TGCGCCAGCAGCCTTAAGTCCGGCGGCTCCTACAATGAGCAGTTCTTC
TRBJ1-2 | NA | TRBV6-5 | TRBD1 | CASKAPGTDFYGYTF | TGTGCCAGCAAAGCACCGGGGACAGACTTCTATGGCTACACCTTC
TRBJ2-7 | NA | TRBV11-2 | NA | CASSLGHRDTTYEQYF | TGTGCCAGCAGCTTAGGACACAGGGATACTACTTACGAGCAGTACTTC
TRBJ2-6 | NA | TRBV19 | NA | CASSMTSGSGANVLTF | TGTGCCAGTAGTATGACTTCTGGCTCTGGGGCCAACGTCCTGACTTTC
TRBJ2-5 | NA | TRBV2 | TRBD2 | CASSDRGLAGSKETQYF | TGTGCCAGCAGTGATAGGGGACTAGCGGGAAGCAAAGAGACCCAGTACTTC
TRBJ2-7 | NA | TRBV10-2 | TRBD2 | CASGTSGRNEQYF | TGCGCCAGCGGGACTAGCGGGAGGAACGAGCAGTACTTC
TRBJ2-1 | NA | TRBV14 | TRBD2 | CASSLLIPGLAGYNEQFF | TGTGCCAGCAGTCTTTTGATTCCGGGACTAGCGGGATACAATGAGCAGTTCTTC
TRBJ1-2 | NA | TRBV19 | NA | CASSISSGHGYTF | TGTGCCAGTAGTATAAGTTCAGGGCATGGCTACACCTTC
TRBJ2-7 | NA | TRBV18 | NA | CASSPLGNSYEQYF | TGTGCCAGCTCACCGCTCGGGAACTCCTACGAGCAGTACTTC
TRBJ2-1 | NA | TRBV13 | NA | CASSLVSSGDNNEQFF | TGTGCCAGCAGCTTAGTGTCGTCAGGGGATAACAATGAGCAGTTCTTC
TRBJ1-1 | NA | TRBV5-1 | TRBD1 | CASSPGWGQGGTEAFF | TGCGCCAGCAGCCCTGGGTGGGGACAGGGAGGGACTGAAGCTTTCTTT
TRBJ1-6 | NA | TRBV6-4 | NA | CASSESGSNSPLHF | TGTGCCAGCAGTGAGTCCGGGTCTAATTCACCCCTCCACTTT
TRBJ2-7 | NA | TRBV7-3 | TRBD2 | CASSFRGVAGGPGYEQYF | TGTGCCAGCAGCTTCCGGGGGGTAGCGGGAGGACCCGGCTACGAGCAGTACTTC
TRBJ2-7 | NA | TRBV28 | NA | CASRAYEQYF | TGTGCCAGCAGAGCCTACGAGCAGTACTTC
TRBJ1-1 | NA | TRBV27 | TRBD1 | CASSLRDRNMNTEAFF | TGTGCCAGCAGTTTAAGGGACAGAAACATGAACACTGAAGCTTTCTTT
TRBJ2-1 | NA | TRBV18 | TRBD1 | CASSPGDRDNNNEQFF | TGTGCCAGCTCACCGGGGGACAGGGACAACAACAATGAGCAGTTCTTC
TRBJ1-4 | few | TRBV19 | NA | CASSTPNKGLFF | TGTGCCAGTAGTACCCCCAATAAAGGACTGTTTTTT
TRBJ2-7 | once | TRBV30 | NA | CAWSVGVEQYF | TGTGCCTGGAGTGTCGGCGTCGAGCAGTACTTC
TRBJ1-2 | few | TRBV10-3 | NA | CAISGLGTEATNYGYTF | TGTGCCATCAGTGGACTAGGGACGGAAGCAACTAACTATGGCTACACCTTC